This T cell receptor beta chain was sequenced for a study of radiotherapy plus CTLA-4 blockade in lung cancer. A note on this clone: The antigen is unknown.

Clones were read by immunoSEQ multiplex PCR, and TCRdb kept only the in-frame ones, dropping some. Among 90,000 or so clones, 70% to 90% were seen once, and the ten largest hold 2% to 2.5%. Overall study results and limits: In blood, tumor-derived TCR clones expanded after radiotherapy plus ipilimumab.

The CDR3 runs to 14 residues. Trimming shortened V by 5 bases and J by 5 bases, and 16 bases separated the two germline ends. Germline V gives CDR1 SGHRS, CDR2 YFSETQ. The receptor was derived from a human donor with non-small cell lung cancer who had a partial response to radiotherapy plus ipilimumab. The sample consisted of peripheral blood, taken from a patient treated with radiotherapy plus ipilimumab. The chain is built from TRBV5-1 and TRBJ2-5, with a weak D call TRBD2 (5 bases). CDR3 region: CASSGGSYMETQYF. For the CDR3, the DNA is TGCGCCAGCAGTGGAGGAAGTTACATGGAGACCCAGTACTTC. Full variable domain (remainder filled in from reference TRBV5-1 and TRBJ2-5): KAGVTQTPRYLIKTRGQQVTLSCSPISGHRSVSWYQQTPGQGLQFLFEYFSETQRNKGNFPGRFSGRQFSNSRSEMNVSTLELGDSALYLCASSGGSYMETQYFGPGTRLLVL.